This T cell receptor (beta chain) was recovered during a study of CD8 T cells in Susac syndrome. Random hexamers were used to reverse transcribe an amount of roughly 0.5 to 1 ug RNA. Each CDR3 protein gets one entry after TCRdb re-called the immunoSEQ multiplex PCR reads with MiXCR. The sample lists approximately 130,000 distinct CDR3 sequences; approximately 90% were seen once. CDR3 length: 17 residues. Per the germline V gene, CDR1 is SGHTA and CDR2 is FQGTGA. The ends lost 2 bases at V and 1 base at J; junction bases unmatched: 8. The sample holds one count of this clonotype. The chain is built from TRBV7-3 and TRBJ2-3; 8 bases fit TRBD1. The source is a human donor with multiple sclerosis. Sequenced input: CD8+ T cells from PBMCs. CDR3 in amino acids: CASSLAGTGGGTDTQYF. In DNA form, the CDR3 reads TGTGCCAGCAGCTTAGCCGGGACAGGTGGAGGCACAGATACGCAGTATTTT.